This TCR beta chain comes out of a study of radiotherapy plus CTLA-4 blockade in lung cancer. With respect to this clone: What it binds is unknown.

General observations from the study: An expansion of tumor-derived TCR clones occurred in blood after radiotherapy plus ipilimumab.

Method: immunoSEQ multiplex PCR; TCRdb's copy keeps in-frame clones and lacks some. The sample includes about 95,000 clones, 83% seen only once; the top ten take roughly 0.84%. Germline CDR1 SGHRS, CDR2 YFSETQ. The trim removed 4 bases at V and 2 bases at J, leaving 7 bases unmatched. CDR3 length: 15 residues. The rearrangement links TRBV5-1 to TRBJ2-3; 7 positions match TRBD1. The sample consisted of peripheral blood, taken from a patient treated with radiotherapy plus ipilimumab. This sequence originates from a human donor with non-small cell lung cancer who had stable disease on radiotherapy plus ipilimumab. Here the CDR3 DNA reads TGCGCCAGCAGCCTAGGACAGGATCCCACAGATACGCAGTATTTT. It translates to CASSLGQDPTDTQYF.